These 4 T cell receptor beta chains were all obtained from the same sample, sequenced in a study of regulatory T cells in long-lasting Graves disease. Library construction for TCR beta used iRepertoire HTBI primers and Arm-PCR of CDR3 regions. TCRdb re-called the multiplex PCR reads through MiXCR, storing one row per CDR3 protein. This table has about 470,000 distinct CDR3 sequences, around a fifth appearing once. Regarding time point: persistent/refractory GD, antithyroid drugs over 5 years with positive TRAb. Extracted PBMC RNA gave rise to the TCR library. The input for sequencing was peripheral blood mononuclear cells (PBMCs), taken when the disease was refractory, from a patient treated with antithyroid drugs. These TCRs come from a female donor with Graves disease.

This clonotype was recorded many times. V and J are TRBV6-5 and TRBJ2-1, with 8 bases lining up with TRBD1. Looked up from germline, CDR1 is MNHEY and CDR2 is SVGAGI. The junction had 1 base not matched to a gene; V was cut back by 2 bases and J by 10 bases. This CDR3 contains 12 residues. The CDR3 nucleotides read TGTGCCAGCAGTTACGGGACAGGCGAGCAGTTCTTC. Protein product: CASSYGTGEQFF.

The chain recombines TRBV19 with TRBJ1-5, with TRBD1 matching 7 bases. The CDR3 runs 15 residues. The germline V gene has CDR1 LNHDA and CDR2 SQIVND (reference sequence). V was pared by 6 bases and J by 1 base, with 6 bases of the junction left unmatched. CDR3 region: CASRPDRESNQPQHF. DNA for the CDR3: TGTGCCAGTAGGCCCGACAGGGAGAGCAATCAGCCCCAGCATTTT. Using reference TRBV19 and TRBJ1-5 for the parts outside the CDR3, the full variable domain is DGGITQSPKYLFRKEGQNVTLSCEQNLNHDAMYWYRQDPGQGLRLIYYSQIVNDFQKGDIAEGYSVSREKKESFPLTVTSAQKNPTAFYLCASRPDRESNQPQHFGDGTRLSIL.

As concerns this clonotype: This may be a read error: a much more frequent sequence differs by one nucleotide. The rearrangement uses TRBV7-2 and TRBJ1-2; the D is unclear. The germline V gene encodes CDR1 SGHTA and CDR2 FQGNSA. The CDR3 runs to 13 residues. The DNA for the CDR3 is TGTGCCAGCAGCGTAGCCGGCTCTGGGGGCTACACCTTC. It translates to CASSVAGSGGYTF.

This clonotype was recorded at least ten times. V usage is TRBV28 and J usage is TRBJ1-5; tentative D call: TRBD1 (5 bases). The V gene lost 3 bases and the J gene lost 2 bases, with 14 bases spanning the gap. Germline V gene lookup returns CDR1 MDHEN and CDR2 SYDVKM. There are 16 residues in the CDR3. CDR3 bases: TGTGCCAGCAGTTTGTTTAGGGGCGAGGGCAATCAGCCCCAGCATTTT. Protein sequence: CASSLFRGEGNQPQHF.